Listed below are T cell receptor beta chains from one sample, sequenced in a study of T-cell reconstitution after alpha-beta-depleted transplantation in children. TCRdb reprocessed the PCR reads with MiXCR, giving one entry per CDR3 protein. Of under 400,000 distinct CDR3 sequences listed, roughly 21% are singletons. Sequencing was performed on PBMCs, mostly from graft donor cells, taken 180 days after TCRalphabeta/CD19-depleted stem cell transplant. The origin of the receptors is a male patient younger than 18 who had a stem cell transplant for acute lymphoblastic leukemia, so the T cells may come from the graft donor. Each CDR3 is given with its conserved first and last residue. Each record gives: V gene, J gene, D gene, clone size, CDR3 DNA, CDR3 protein. The D gene is left open where the match is weak. Clone size appears in some rows only: once, few, many, or a class for an expanded clone.

V gene: TRBV5-1
J gene: TRBJ2-7
D gene: TRBD2
clone size: few
CDR3 DNA: TGCGCCAGCAGCGGTCCGGGACTAGCGGGAGAGTTGTACTTC
CDR3 protein: CASSGPGLAGELYF

V gene: TRBV20-1
J gene: TRBJ1-2
D gene: NA
clone size: few
CDR3 DNA: TGCAGTGCTAGAGAGAGGGGAATCGGGACCCAAGTAGGCTACACCTTC
CDR3 protein: CSARERGIGTQVGYTF

V gene: TRBV20-1
J gene: TRBJ2-3
D gene: TRBD2
clone size: few
CDR3 DNA: TGCAGCGTAACCCTCCCGGGACTAGCGACCTCAGATACGCAGTATTTT
CDR3 protein: CSVTLPGLATSDTQYF

V gene: TRBV29-1
J gene: TRBJ2-3
D gene: NA
clone size: NA
CDR3 DNA: TGCAGAGTTGAGGGGTTTCTAGCAGCAGATACGCAGTATTTT
CDR3 protein: CRVEGFLAADTQYF

V gene: TRBV29-1
J gene: TRBJ1-4
D gene: NA
clone size: NA
CDR3 DNA: TGCAGCGTTGAATTGTCAGGGCGGGCGGAAAAACTGTTTTTT
CDR3 protein: CSVELSGRAEKLFF

V gene: TRBV20-1
J gene: TRBJ2-1
D gene: NA
clone size: NA
CDR3 DNA: TGCAGTGCTAGGGGACCCCATGAGCAGTTCTTC
CDR3 protein: CSARGPHEQFF

V gene: TRBV18
J gene: TRBJ1-6
D gene: NA
clone size: few
CDR3 DNA: TGTGCCAGCTCACCACCCGAGGGGAATTCACCCCTCCACTTT
CDR3 protein: CASSPPEGNSPLHF

V gene: TRBV5-1
J gene: TRBJ2-5
D gene: NA
clone size: NA
CDR3 DNA: TGCGCCAGCAGCTTGGATCGGGTTGGGGAGACCCAGTACTTC
CDR3 protein: CASSLDRVGETQYF

V gene: TRBV20-1
J gene: TRBJ1-1
D gene: TRBD1
clone size: few
CDR3 DNA: TGCAGTGCGAGACGGGACAGAGAAGCTTTCTTT
CDR3 protein: CSARRDREAFF

V gene: TRBV24-1
J gene: TRBJ2-3
D gene: NA
clone size: NA
CDR3 DNA: TGTGCCACCAGTGATTTAGGGGATACGCAGTATTTT
CDR3 protein: CATSDLGDTQYF

V gene: TRBV27
J gene: TRBJ1-1
D gene: NA
clone size: NA
CDR3 DNA: TGTGCCAGCAGTTTCGGGTTAGTACGGGGCAGTGAGGCTTTCTTT
CDR3 protein: CASSFGLVRGSEAFF

V gene: TRBV20-1
J gene: TRBJ1-6
D gene: TRBD1
clone size: few
CDR3 DNA: TGCAGTGCTAGGCCAGGGGGGACAGGGGGAACACCCCTCCACTTT
CDR3 protein: CSARPGGTGGTPLHF

V gene: TRBV10-3
J gene: TRBJ2-5
D gene: NA
clone size: NA
CDR3 DNA: TGTGCCATCAGTGAAAACAGGTACCAAGAGACCCAGTACTTC
CDR3 protein: CAISENRYQETQYF

V gene: TRBV20-1
J gene: TRBJ1-4
D gene: NA
clone size: NA
CDR3 DNA: TGCAGTGCTCCTAGACACGTTAATGAAAAACTGTTTTTT
CDR3 protein: CSAPRHVNEKLFF

V gene: TRBV5-1
J gene: TRBJ2-1
D gene: TRBD1
clone size: NA
CDR3 DNA: TGCGCCAGCGGGGACAGGGGAGAAATATGGACCTACAATGAGCAGTTCTTC
CDR3 protein: CASGDRGEIWTYNEQFF

V gene: TRBV7-9
J gene: TRBJ2-1
D gene: TRBD2
clone size: many
CDR3 DNA: TGTGCCAGCAGCTTCGGGACTAGCGGGAATGAGCAGTTCTTC
CDR3 protein: CASSFGTSGNEQFF

V gene: TRBV10-3
J gene: TRBJ2-3
D gene: NA
clone size: NA
CDR3 DNA: TGTGCCACCAAAGATCTAGGCCCAGCGGAGACAGATACGCAGTATTTT
CDR3 protein: CATKDLGPAETDTQYF

V gene: TRBV6-2/TRBV6-3
J gene: TRBJ2-1
D gene: TRBD2
clone size: few
CDR3 DNA: TGTGCCAGCAGTTGGGAGGGCCCTTCCTACAATGAGCAGTTCTTC
CDR3 protein: CASSWEGPSYNEQFF

V gene: TRBV12-3/TRBV12-4
J gene: TRBJ2-7
D gene: TRBD2
clone size: few
CDR3 DNA: TGTGCCAGCACTATGGGGGAGGGTTCCTACGAGCAGTACTTC
CDR3 protein: CASTMGEGSYEQYF

V gene: TRBV9
J gene: TRBJ2-3
D gene: NA
clone size: NA
CDR3 DNA: TGTGCCAGTTCGCCCCAAACAGGGCTTAGCACAGATACGCAGTATTTT
CDR3 protein: CASSPQTGLSTDTQYF

V gene: TRBV12-3/TRBV12-4
J gene: TRBJ2-3
D gene: NA
clone size: NA
CDR3 DNA: TGTGCCAGCAGCAAACTAGTGCCCGGAGATACGCAGTATTTT
CDR3 protein: CASSKLVPGDTQYF

V gene: TRBV20-1
J gene: TRBJ2-5
D gene: NA
clone size: NA
CDR3 DNA: TGCAGTGCTGGCAAGGGCGGGCAAGAGACCCAGTACTTC
CDR3 protein: CSAGKGGQETQYF

V gene: TRBV7-2
J gene: TRBJ2-1
D gene: NA
clone size: few
CDR3 DNA: TGTGCCAGCAGCTTAGCCTCACTGTACAATGAGCAGTTCTTC
CDR3 protein: CASSLASLYNEQFF

V gene: TRBV9
J gene: TRBJ2-1
D gene: TRBD2
clone size: NA
CDR3 DNA: TGTGCCAGCAGCGTACCAGGGACTAGCGGTTATAATGAGCAGTTCTTC
CDR3 protein: CASSVPGTSGYNEQFF

V gene: TRBV7-2
J gene: TRBJ1-6
D gene: NA
clone size: NA
CDR3 DNA: TGTGCCAGCAGCTCAACCCCATGGGGCCCCAATTCACCCCTCCACTTT
CDR3 protein: CASSSTPWGPNSPLHF

V gene: TRBV20-1
J gene: TRBJ1-5
D gene: NA
clone size: once
CDR3 DNA: TGCAGTGCTAGACCACCAGGCGGGAGAGGTCAGCCCCAGCATTTT
CDR3 protein: CSARPPGGRGQPQHF

V gene: TRBV20-1
J gene: TRBJ1-5
D gene: TRBD1
clone size: NA
CDR3 DNA: TGCAGTGCTAGGGACAGGGAAGTTTTAGGATTTGGGAATCAGCCCCAGCATTTT
CDR3 protein: CSARDREVLGFGNQPQHF

V gene: TRBV5-1
J gene: TRBJ1-1
D gene: NA
clone size: few
CDR3 DNA: TGCGCCAGCAGCCGGGTGGGGAGAGGTGAAGCTTTCTTT
CDR3 protein: CASSRVGRGEAFF

V gene: TRBV21-1
J gene: TRBJ2-1
D gene: NA
clone size: NA
CDR3 DNA: TGTGCCAGCAGCAAAAGACCCGGGACTAGCGGGACACACTCCTACAATGAGCAGTTCTTC
CDR3 protein: CASSKRPGTSGTHSYNEQFF

V gene: TRBV14
J gene: TRBJ2-7
D gene: TRBD2
clone size: NA
CDR3 DNA: TGTGCCAGCAGCCAAGAACTCATTTTTCTAGCGGGAGAACACGAGCAGTACTTC
CDR3 protein: CASSQELIFLAGEHEQYF

V gene: TRBV7-3
J gene: TRBJ2-1
D gene: TRBD2
clone size: NA
CDR3 DNA: TGTGCCAGCAGCTGGGGACTAGCGGGAGTCGGTGAGCAGTTCTTC
CDR3 protein: CASSWGLAGVGEQFF

V gene: TRBV5-1
J gene: TRBJ2-5
D gene: TRBD2
clone size: few
CDR3 DNA: TGCGCCAGCAGCTTGGCGGCTAGCGGGGACCAAGAGACCCAGTACTTC
CDR3 protein: CASSLAASGDQETQYF

V gene: TRBV20-1
J gene: TRBJ1-1
D gene: NA
clone size: NA
CDR3 DNA: TGCAGTGCTAGAGAGGCGCCCATGAACACTGAAGCTTTCTTT
CDR3 protein: CSAREAPMNTEAFF

V gene: TRBV5-4
J gene: TRBJ2-7
D gene: TRBD2
clone size: NA
CDR3 DNA: TGTGCCAGCAGCCCCAAGGGACTAGAAGACTACGAGCAGTACTTC
CDR3 protein: CASSPKGLEDYEQYF

V gene: TRBV7-6
J gene: TRBJ2-7
D gene: NA
clone size: NA
CDR3 DNA: TGTGCCAGCAGCACCGGACCTATATTCTCCTACGAGCAGTACTTC
CDR3 protein: CASSTGPIFSYEQYF

V gene: TRBV7-6
J gene: TRBJ2-1
D gene: NA
clone size: few
CDR3 DNA: TGTGCCAGCAGCCGAGGAGGGACCTACAATGAGCAGTTCTTC
CDR3 protein: CASSRGGTYNEQFF

V gene: TRBV7-9
J gene: TRBJ2-7
D gene: NA
clone size: NA
CDR3 DNA: TGTGCCAGCAGCTTAGCTCTCAGGGACCACTACGAGCAGTACTTC
CDR3 protein: CASSLALRDHYEQYF

V gene: TRBV20-1
J gene: TRBJ2-3
D gene: TRBD2
clone size: NA
CDR3 DNA: TGCAGTGCTAGAGATACACTAGCGGTCCTGAGGGGAGATACGCAGTATTTT
CDR3 protein: CSARDTLAVLRGDTQYF

V gene: TRBV2
J gene: TRBJ2-1
D gene: TRBD2
clone size: few
CDR3 DNA: TGTGCCAGCAGTGAAGCTGGGATCGGAGGGGACTACCAACCTTATGAGCAGTTCTTC
CDR3 protein: CASSEAGIGGDYQPYEQFF

V gene: TRBV5-1
J gene: TRBJ1-4
D gene: TRBD1
clone size: NA
CDR3 DNA: TGCGCCAGCAGCTTGCAGGGGGCAAGAAATGAAAAACTGTTTTTT
CDR3 protein: CASSLQGARNEKLFF

V gene: TRBV7-6
J gene: TRBJ2-2
D gene: NA
clone size: NA
CDR3 DNA: TGTGCCAGCAGCTTATGGGGCAGCGGACGGGGCACCGGGGAGCTGTTTTTT
CDR3 protein: CASSLWGSGRGTGELFF

V gene: TRBV5-5
J gene: TRBJ2-7
D gene: TRBD2
clone size: few
CDR3 DNA: TGTGCCAGCAGCTCATATACCGGGACTAGCGGAGCCTACGAGCAGTACTTC
CDR3 protein: CASSSYTGTSGAYEQYF

V gene: TRBV5-1
J gene: TRBJ1-1
D gene: NA
clone size: few
CDR3 DNA: TGCGCCAGCAGCCCGAAGAAGGGAGCCGGGACAAAAGCTTTCTTT
CDR3 protein: CASSPKKGAGTKAFF

V gene: TRBV7-3
J gene: TRBJ1-1
D gene: NA
clone size: many
CDR3 DNA: TGTGCCAGCAGCTTAACGGGGAGTAACACTGAAGCTTTCTTT
CDR3 protein: CASSLTGSNTEAFF

V gene: TRBV7-3
J gene: TRBJ2-4
D gene: NA
clone size: NA
CDR3 DNA: TGTGCCAGCAGCTTAACGCCCTCGGCCAAAAACATTCAGTACTTC
CDR3 protein: CASSLTPSAKNIQYF

V gene: TRBV5-1
J gene: TRBJ2-6
D gene: NA
clone size: NA
CDR3 DNA: TGCGCCAGCAGCTTGGCGCGACAGGCTCTATCTGGGGCCAACGTCCTGACTTTC
CDR3 protein: CASSLARQALSGANVLTF

V gene: TRBV6-5
J gene: TRBJ2-1
D gene: TRBD1
clone size: NA
CDR3 DNA: TGTGCCAGCAGTTTAGGGACAGGAGGCAACAATGAGCAGTTCTTC
CDR3 protein: CASSLGTGGNNEQFF

V gene: TRBV20-1
J gene: TRBJ1-1
D gene: NA
clone size: NA
CDR3 DNA: TGCAGTGCTAGGGGGAGACTGAACACTGAAGCTTTCTTT
CDR3 protein: CSARGRLNTEAFF

V gene: TRBV20-1
J gene: TRBJ2-7
D gene: NA
clone size: NA
CDR3 DNA: TGCAGTGCTAGAGTCGGATTGGGCTACGAGCAGTACTTC
CDR3 protein: CSARVGLGYEQYF

V gene: TRBV5-1
J gene: TRBJ2-5
D gene: NA
clone size: NA
CDR3 DNA: TGCGCCAGCAGCCTCCGACAGGCCCAGACCCAGTACTTC
CDR3 protein: CASSLRQAQTQYF

V gene: TRBV27
J gene: TRBJ2-7
D gene: NA
clone size: few
CDR3 DNA: TGTGCCAGCAGTCCCCCCTCTGTGGTATACGAGCAGTACTTC
CDR3 protein: CASSPPSVVYEQYF

V gene: TRBV6-2/TRBV6-3
J gene: TRBJ1-5
D gene: NA
clone size: NA
CDR3 DNA: TGTGCCAGCAGACCCGACTCGTGGGGCAATCAGCCCCAGCATTTT
CDR3 protein: CASRPDSWGNQPQHF

V gene: TRBV7-2
J gene: TRBJ1-5
D gene: NA
clone size: NA
CDR3 DNA: TGTGCCAGCAGCTTAGGGTATACGGTCAAGCAACAGCCCCAGCATTTT
CDR3 protein: CASSLGYTVKQQPQHF

V gene: TRBV14
J gene: TRBJ2-7
D gene: NA
clone size: once
CDR3 DNA: TGTGCCAGCAGCCACCAGGGGACCAACTACGAGCAGTACTTC
CDR3 protein: CASSHQGTNYEQYF